The next 27 T cell receptor beta chains were all read from a single sample in a study of shared clonotypes between healthy human individuals. The protocol was immunoSEQ multiplex PCR, while the TCRdb copy is restricted to in-frame clones and leaves out a portion. The table lists 1,100,000 or so clones, approximately 78% of them singletons. Sequencing input: memory CD4+ T cells from PBMCs. Subset denoted: CD45RA-negative fraction. These receptors originate from a man younger than 30 in good health. Some clones in this sample may be carry-over from other donors' samples.

As for this clone: This likely came from a read error, as a far larger clone is one base away. The chain has TRBV28 and TRBJ2-7; unclear D gene. Per germline, CDR1 MDHEN and CDR2 SYDVKM. This CDR3 has 13 amino acids. CDR3: CASQDGRTYGQYF. The CDR3 region has the DNA TGTGCCAGCCAAGACGGGCGAACCTACGGGCAGTACTTC.

The J gene is TRBJ2-1, the V gene TRBV4-2, with D possibly TRBD2 on 6 matching bases. CDR3 size: 18 residues. V was trimmed by 1 base and J by 1 base, leaving 17 bases between them. The germline V gene encodes CDR1 LGHNA and CDR2 YNFKEQ. The DNA of the CDR3 is TGTGCCAGCAGCCAAGCACCTCTCCCGGGAGTGTCCTACAATGAGCAGTTCTTC. Its protein is CASSQAPLPGVSYNEQFF.

The rearrangement links TRBV5-6 to TRBJ2-1, with TRBD1 as a possible D gene (6 bases). The V gene's germline CDR1 is SGHDT and CDR2 YYEEEE. Trimming took 7 bases from V and 8 from J, leaving 16 bases between them. CDR3 length equals 13 residues. CDR3 sequence: CASSGGGRDEQFF. The CDR3 nucleotides are TGTGCCAGCTCCGGTGGGGGCCGGGATGAGCAGTTCTTC.

The chain combines TRBV5-6 with TRBJ1-2; the D is unclear. Trimming took 4 bases from V and 1 from J, leaving 11 bases between them. Per the germline V gene, CDR1 is SGHDT and CDR2 is YYEEEE. This CDR3 has 14 residues. The CDR3: CASSANDGNYGYTF. The DNA for the CDR3 is TGTGCCAGCAGCGCAAACGACGGTAACTATGGCTACACCTTC. The whole variable domain, remainder taken from reference TRBV5-6 and TRBJ1-2, is DAGVTQSPTHLIKTRGQQVTLRCSPKSGHDTVSWYQQALGQGPQFIFQYYEEEERQRGNFPDRFSGHQFPNYSSELNVNALLLGDSALYLCASSANDGNYGYTFGSGTRLTVV.

The chain is built from TRBV7-9 and TRBJ2-7, with D perhaps given as TRBD1 or TRBD2 (6 bases each). The ends were cut back, 2 bases at V and 1 base at J, with 12 bases in the middle. CDR3 size: 15 residues. The germline gives CDR1 SEHNR, CDR2 FQNEAQ (reference sequence). The CDR3 bases are TGTGCCAGCAGCTTATCTACAGGGAGGTCCTACGAGCAGTACTTC. Translating gives CASSLSTGRSYEQYF.

The chain carries TRBV7-3 and TRBJ2-7; TRBD1 agrees at 7 bases. J lost 6 bases, V lost 0 bases, and 8 bases had no gene match. The CDR3 has 15 residues. Looked up from germline, CDR1 is SGHTA and CDR2 is FQGTGA. As DNA, the CDR3 is TGTGCCAGCAGCTTAACGTTTGGGCAGGGGGTCGAGCAGTACTTC. This encodes CASSLTFGQGVEQYF.

The chain has TRBV10-2 and TRBJ1-1; 8 bases agree with TRBD1. Germline V gene sequence: CDR1 WSHSY, CDR2 SAAADI. The CDR3 contains 13 residues. Trimming removed 8 bases from V and 1 base from J; junction bases left unmatched: 3. CDR3 protein: CASGGQANTEAFF. CDR3 sequence (DNA): TGCGCCAGCGGGGGACAGGCGAACACTGAAGCTTTCTTT.

J is TRBJ2-3 and V is TRBV6-7; no firm D call. TRBV6-7 is an open reading frame whose function is uncertain. This CDR3 region has 13 residues. V gave up 8 bases and J gave up 0 bases, with 9 bases separating them. The CDR3 DNA reads as TGTGCCAGCCCGGAGAGGAGCACAGATACGCAGTATTTT. This sequence encodes CASPERSTDTQYF.

The V call is TRBV5-6, the J call TRBJ2-2; tentative D call: TRBD2 (5 bases). V was pared by 5 bases and J by 7 bases, with 9 bases between. This CDR3 is 12 amino acids long. The V gene's germline CDR1 is SGHDT and CDR2 YYEEEE. The CDR3 coding sequence is TGTGCCAGCAGTCGTACTAGCGGGGAGCTGTTTTTT. Its translation is CASSRTSGELFF.

The V and J genes are TRBV9 and TRBJ2-1, with 7 bases that match TRBD2. V lost 0 bases to trimming and J lost 9 bases; unmatched junction nucleotides: 6. The CDR3 loop spans 14 amino acids. The germline V gene has CDR1 SGDLS and CDR2 YYNGEE. The CDR3 protein is CASSVAQREGEQFF. For the CDR3, the DNA is TGTGCCAGCAGCGTAGCCCAGCGGGAAGGTGAGCAGTTCTTC.

Comments on this clone: The same CDR3 arises from other DNA sequences in this sample as well. The V call is TRBV20-1, the J call TRBJ2-3; D gene uncertain. Germline CDR1 is DFQATT and CDR2 is SNEGSKA (reference sequence). Trimming took off 0 bases at V and 6 bases at J, with 4 bases between the two ends. The CDR3 has 11 residues. The CDR3 loop reads CSARERDTQYF. The CDR3 DNA follows: TGCAGTGCTAGAGAGCGGGATACGCAGTATTTT.

In this sample, this clone turned up once. This chain links TRBV2 with TRBJ2-1; TRBD2 aligns across 11 bases. The CDR3 contains 18 residues. Losses at the gene ends were 3 bases for V and 4 bases for J; bases not matched to a gene: 11. The germline V gene has CDR1 SNHLY and CDR2 FYNNEI. The CDR3 nucleotides are TGTGCCAGCAGTGAGGGCCCACTAGCGGGAGTTCGGTACAATGAGCAGTTCTTC. Translated: CASSEGPLAGVRYNEQFF.

The chain recombines TRBV2 with TRBJ1-1; the match to TRBD1 covers 8 bases. The CDR3 is made up of 14 amino acids. The V gene end was trimmed by 5 bases and the J gene end by 4 bases; junction bases not matched to a gene: 6. CDR1 is SNHLY and CDR2 is FYNNEI in the germline V gene. The CDR3 reads CASSTGGSRTEAFF. In nucleotides, the CDR3 is TGTGCCAGCAGTACAGGGGGGAGTCGCACTGAAGCTTTCTTT.

The chain uses TRBV5-4 and TRBJ2-1; 8 nucleotides line up with TRBD2. The V segment lost 0 bases and the J segment 6 bases; nucleotides outside the gene matches: 8. The CDR3 runs 16 residues. The germline V gene has CDR1 SGHNT and CDR2 YYREEE (reference sequence). The CDR3 DNA follows: TGTGCCAGCAGCTTGGCTGTTCTAGCGGGCATCAATGAGCAGTTCTTC. Translation: CASSLAVLAGINEQFF.

The gene calls are TRBV6-5 and TRBJ2-7, with D possibly matching TRBD1 (6 bases). Between the trimmed V and J ends, which lost 2 bases and 1 base, there was a span of 15 bases. CDR1 is MNHEY, CDR2 SVGAGI, per germline. The length of the CDR3 is 16 residues. This CDR3 reads CASSYQGQRGSYEQYF. The CDR3 region has the DNA TGTGCCAGCAGTTACCAGGGACAAAGGGGGTCCTACGAGCAGTACTTC.

As to this clone: Other DNA sequences within the sample encode an identical CDR3. The chain carries TRBV4-1 and TRBJ2-6; 9 positions match TRBD1. The germline gives CDR1 MGHRA, CDR2 YSYEKL. The CDR3 consists of 17 residues. V lost 5 bases to trimming and J lost 1 base; unmatched junction nucleotides: 6. CDR3: CASSLGQGPSGANVLTF. The CDR3 DNA follows: TGCGCCAGCAGCTTGGGACAGGGACCTTCTGGGGCCAACGTCCTGACTTTC.

This rearrangement joins TRBV12-5 to TRBJ2-2; 9 bases fit TRBD1. Germline V gene lookup returns CDR1 LGHNT and CDR2 FRNRAP. After removal of 0 bases from V and 5 bases from J, the junction contained 7 bases not matched to a gene. The CDR3 has 17 amino acids. CDR3 sequence (DNA): TGTGCTAGTGGTTTGGTACTTGGGGACAGGGCTACCGGGGAGCTGTTTTTT. Translation gives CASGLVLGDRATGELFF.

This chain connects TRBV19 to TRBJ1-4; unclear D gene. CDR3 length: 15 amino acids. The V end was cut by 3 bases, the J end by 0 bases, with 8 bases between. CDR1 LNHDA and CDR2 SQIVND come from the germline V gene (reference sequence). The CDR3 loop is CASSIVVATNEKLFF. Here the CDR3 DNA reads TGTGCCAGTAGTATTGTTGTTGCAACTAATGAAAAACTGTTTTTT. The full variable domain, with the rest looked up from reference TRBV19 and TRBJ1-4, is DGGITQSPKYLFRKEGQNVTLSCEQNLNHDAMYWYRQDPGQGLRLIYYSQIVNDFQKGDIAEGYSVSREKKESFPLTVTSAQKNPTAFYLCASSIVVATNEKLFFGSGTQLSVL.

The V gene is TRBV7-3, the J gene TRBJ2-7, with 8 bases identical to TRBD2. This CDR3 is built from 17 residues. V shed 2 bases and J 1 base; nucleotides not matched to a gene: 10. Per germline, CDR1 SGHTA and CDR2 FQGTGA. CDR3 in amino acids: CASSLEASGHPSYEQYF. In nucleotides, the CDR3 is TGTGCCAGCAGCTTAGAGGCTAGCGGGCACCCGTCCTACGAGCAGTACTTC.

The V gene is TRBV4-3, the J gene TRBJ1-4, with 7 bases that match TRBD1. The CDR3 is 17 residues long. The germline V gene encodes CDR1 LGHNA and CDR2 YSLEER. Losses at the gene ends were 1 base for V and 4 bases for J; bases not matched to a gene: 9. The CDR3, as DNA: TGCGCCAGCAGCCAAGGGTTTTTCGGACAGGATAATGAAAAACTGTTTTTT. Its translation is CASSQGFFGQDNEKLFF.

The rearrangement links TRBV5-3 to TRBJ1-1; D gene unclear. TRBV5-3 is recorded as an ORF, its role being uncertain. The CDR3 spans 13 residues. The germline V and J ends were trimmed by 4 bases and 8 bases, with 15 bases remaining between them. The CDR3 here is CARSLYRALEAFF. CDR3 DNA sequence: TGTGCCAGAAGCCTTTATAGGGCGTTAGAAGCTTTCTTT.

This clone was picked up one time. J is TRBJ1-4 and V is TRBV28; D gene uncertain. Germline CDR1 is MDHEN and CDR2 is SYDVKM. This CDR3 region has 15 residues. Trimming shortened V by 1 base and J by 0 bases, and 6 bases separated the two germline ends. CDR3 in amino acids: CASSLYQATNEKLFF. DNA for the CDR3: TGTGCCAGCAGTTTATACCAAGCAACTAATGAAAAACTGTTTTTT. The whole variable domain, remainder taken from reference TRBV28 and TRBJ1-4, is DVKVTQSSRYLVKRTGEKVFLECVQDMDHENMFWYRQDPGLGLRLIYFSYDVKMKEKGDIPEGYSVSREKKERFSLILESASTNQTSMYLCASSLYQATNEKLFFGSGTQLSVL.

The chain combines TRBV2 with TRBJ2-5; D is undetermined. V was clipped by 9 bases and J by 5 bases, with 13 bases between them. The CDR3 is made up of 12 amino acids. Germline loops: CDR1 SNHLY, CDR2 FYNNEI. CDR3 coding DNA: TGTGCCAGTCGTATGGGTGGGGAGACCCAGTACTTC. Its protein is CASRMGGETQYF. The variable domain in full, completed from reference TRBV2 and TRBJ2-5, reads EPEVTQTPSHQVTQMGQEVILRCVPISNHLYFYWYRQILGQKVEFLVSFYNNEISEKSEIFDDQFSVERPDGSNFTLKIRSTKLEDSAMYFCASRMGGETQYFGPGTRLLVL.

The chain uses TRBV19 and TRBJ2-6; 9 nucleotides agree with TRBD1. Unmatched junction bases numbered 19, after V lost 7 bases and J lost 0 bases. This CDR3 is built from 21 residues. Germline CDR1 LNHDA, CDR2 SQIVND (reference sequence). CDR3 residues: CASTSTYFRTGDSSGANVLTF. CDR3 DNA sequence: TGTGCCAGTACCTCAACCTACTTTAGGACAGGGGATAGCTCTGGGGCCAACGTCCTGACTTTC.

This clone was seen ten or more times. The CDR3 sequence: CASRGNEQFF. The CDR3 DNA reads as TGTGCCAGCCGAGGCAATGAGCAGTTCTTC. The rearrangement links TRBV6-6 to TRBJ2-1; no definite D call. Germline CDR1 and CDR2: MNHNY and SVGAGI (reference sequence). The CDR3 spans 10 residues. V lost 8 bases and J 6 bases, leaving 5 bases between the germline ends.

The V and J genes are TRBV6-1 and TRBJ2-7; weak D call: TRBD2 (7 bases). V lost 3 bases and J lost 4, with 16 bases in between. Germline loops: CDR1 MNHNS, CDR2 SASEGT. The CDR3 runs to 15 residues. CDR3 bases: TGTGCCAGCAGTGAGCGGGGGCGCGGGTGGTACGAGCAGTACTTC. This translates into CASSERGRGWYEQYF.

The gene calls are TRBV7-9 and TRBJ1-2; D not certain. V lost 2 bases and J 2 bases, leaving 9 bases between the germline ends. The CDR3 length is 14 residues. Germline V gene data show CDR1 as SEHNR and CDR2 as FQNEAQ (reference sequence). The CDR3 spells CASSLRGGNYGYTF. In DNA form, the CDR3 reads TGTGCCAGCAGCTTACGTGGTGGGAACTATGGCTACACCTTC.